This T cell receptor beta chain was observed in a study of T cell changes during pregnancy in multiple sclerosis. Sequencing used immunoSEQ multiplex PCR; TCRdb keeps in-frame clones, though not all of them. The profile covers 10,000 to 15,000 clones, with around 89% appearing a single time and 7.7% taken by the ten largest. J lost 8 bases, V lost 5 bases, and 8 bases had no gene match. The CDR3 has 13 amino acids. CDR1 and CDR2 from the germline V gene are SGHVS and FNYEAQ. Sequencing used CD8+ T cells from peripheral blood mononuclear cells, obtained in the second trimester of pregnancy. This chain links TRBV7-6 with TRBJ1-2, with TRBD1 matching over 7 bases. The source is a female donor in good health, enrolled as a control in a pregnancy study. The CDR3, as DNA: TGTGCCAGCAGCGTCGACAGGGAATCAGGCTACACCTTC. This translates into CASSVDRESGYTF.